Below are 21 T cell receptor beta chains sequenced from a single sample in a study of T cell responses to AZD1222 COVID-19 vaccine (dated by TCRdb to about 2021). Libraries were constructed by the immunoSEQ multiplex PCR assay. TCRdb took this table from immuneACCESS and kept in-frame rearrangements with V and J called. Such tables lack part of the clones; where checked against another copy, unresolved V genes explain under half of the gap, and the rest is unexplained. This sample has around 140,000 clones in its table, and 92% of those were observed once. Together, the top ten hold 4% of the sample. Taken with the paper, the label for time point translates to: about 28 days (+/-7) after the second vaccine dose. The input for sequencing was peripheral blood, taken 28 days after the second AZD1222 dose. The receptor source for this set is an adult who received the AZD1222 COVID-19 vaccine.

The chain has TRBV7-2 and TRBJ2-5; no reliable D call. V lost 5 bases, J lost 2 bases, and 9 bases lay in between. Germline V gene lookup returns CDR1 SGHTA and CDR2 FQGNSA. CDR3 length: 13 residues. The CDR3 nucleotides are TGTGCCAGCAGCGGCGGATCTCAAGAGACCCAGTACTTC. It translates to CASSGGSQETQYF.

This sequence joins TRBV27 and TRBJ1-4, with a tentative D call TRBD1 (5 bases). The CDR3 is 15 residues long. Germline assignment: CDR1 MNHEY and CDR2 SMNVEV (reference sequence). V was clipped by 5 bases and J by 5 bases, with 15 bases between them. The CDR3 region has the DNA TGTGCCAGCAGTCGCTCCGGGACCCTCAATGAAAAACTGTTTTTT. Translating gives CASSRSGTLNEKLFF.

The rearrangement links TRBV11-2 to TRBJ1-5; TRBD1 matches 7 bases. The CDR3 has 16 amino acids. The V gene end was trimmed by 5 bases and the J gene end by 7 bases; junction bases not matched to a gene: 14. Germline CDR1 reads SGHAT; CDR2 reads FQNNGV. The chain's CDR3 is CASSALTGAGGQPQHF. CDR3 bases: TGTGCCAGCAGCGCCTTAACAGGGGCGGGAGGGCAGCCCCAGCATTTT. Full variable domain (rest looked up from reference TRBV11-2 and TRBJ1-5): EAGVAQSPRYKIIEKRQSVAFWCNPISGHATLYWYQQILGQGPKLLIQFQNNGVVDDSQLPKDRFSAERLKGVDSTLKIQPAKLEDSAVYLCASSALTGAGGQPQHFGDGTRLSIL.

The chain combines TRBV4-1 with TRBJ1-5; no definite D call. The ends were cut back, 1 base at V and 0 bases at J, with 10 bases in the middle. CDR1 is MGHRA, CDR2 YSYEKL, per germline. The CDR3 contains 16 residues. The CDR3 region has the DNA TGCGCCAGCAGCCAAGCTGTGACACCTAGCAATCAGCCCCAGCATTTT. Its translation: CASSQAVTPSNQPQHF.

For the CDR3, the DNA is TGTGCCAGCAGCAACAGGGGGCGTTATGAAGCTTTCTTT. Translation: CASSNRGRYEAFF. V usage is TRBV21-1 and J usage is TRBJ1-1; the DNA was not compared with TRBD1, the D call given in the table. TRBV21-1 is an annotated pseudogene. This CDR3 has 13 residues.

The genes are TRBV10-3 and TRBJ1-1; 7 bases match TRBD1. V lost 7 bases, J lost 8 bases, and 10 bases stayed unmatched. Germline CDR1 reads ENHRY; CDR2 reads SYGVKD. The CDR3 covers 13 residues. CDR3 nucleotide sequence: TGTGCCATCATGGCCAGGGGGACCTCCGAAGCTTTCTTT. Translated: CAIMARGTSEAFF.

The J gene is TRBJ1-5, the V gene TRBV4-1; D is possibly TRBD1 (5 bases). The CDR3 has 14 amino acids. V was pared by 5 bases and J by 4 bases, with 12 bases between. Germline CDR1 reads MGHRA; CDR2 reads YSYEKL. For the CDR3, the DNA is TGCGCCAGCAGCGCAGGGCCGGGGAATCAGCCCCAGCATTTT. It specifies CASSAGPGNQPQHF.

The J gene is TRBJ2-7, the V gene TRBV6-2 or TRBV6-3, with 8 positions matching TRBD2. This CDR3 has 15 amino acids. V lost 6 bases and J lost 1; bases outside the gene matches: 8. Germline loops: CDR1 MNHEY, CDR2 SVGEGT. CDR3 sequence reads: CASSERVAGSYEQYF. In DNA form, the CDR3 reads TGTGCCAGCAGCGAGAGAGTAGCGGGGTCCTACGAGCAGTACTTC.

The V gene is TRBV4-2, the J gene TRBJ2-2; the match to TRBD2 covers 9 bases. The CDR3 is 19 amino acids. With V trimmed by 0 bases and J by 4 bases, 12 bases remained unmatched. Germline-derived CDR1 and CDR2 are LGHNA and YNFKEQ. Here the CDR3 DNA reads TGTGCCAGCAGCCAAGATGGGGCGTGGCGGGGGGGCTTCACCGGGGAGCTGTTTTTT. Its translation: CASSQDGAWRGGFTGELFF.

This chain uses TRBV6-2 or TRBV6-3 with TRBJ2-7; D is unresolved. This CDR3 has 15 residues. The germline V gene encodes CDR1 MNHEY and CDR2 SVGEGT. Trimming took off 0 bases at V and 1 base at J, with 10 bases between the two ends. The CDR3 coding sequence is TGTGCCAGCAGTTACTCGGGCAGAGGTTCCTACGAGCAGTACTTC. It yields the protein CASSYSGRGSYEQYF.

This sequence joins TRBV7-2 and TRBJ2-7; 7 positions agree with TRBD1. CDR3 length: 14 residues. Looked up from germline, CDR1 is SGHTA and CDR2 is FQGNSA. The J segment lost 2 bases and the V segment lost 5 bases, leaving 6 bases of the junction unmatched. CDR3 sequence (DNA): TGTGCCAGCAGCCCTGGACAGGTAGCCTACGAGCAGTACTTC. Residues: CASSPGQVAYEQYF. Together with reference TRBV7-2 and TRBJ2-7, the CDR3 gives the full variable domain: GAGVSQSPSNKVTEKGKDVELRCDPISGHTALYWYRQSLGQGLEFLIYFQGNSAPDKSGLPSDRFSAERTGGSVSTLTIQRTQQEDSAVYLCASSPGQVAYEQYFGPGTRLTVT.

The V and J genes are TRBV6-1 and TRBJ2-3, with 7 bases fitting TRBD2. Germline V gene lookup returns CDR1 MNHNS and CDR2 SASEGT. V trimming: 5 bases; J trimming: 2 bases; junction bases outside the gene matches: 4. The CDR3 is made up of 14 amino acids. In nucleotides, the CDR3 is TGTGCCAGCAGTTTCGGGAGGATCACAGATACGCAGTATTTT. This sequence encodes CASSFGRITDTQYF.

The V call is TRBV7-9, the J call TRBJ2-7; the match to TRBD2 covers 8 bases. The CDR3 is 16 amino acids. J lost 0 bases, V lost 5 bases, and 9 bases had no gene match. The germline V gene encodes CDR1 SEHNR and CDR2 FQNEAQ (reference sequence). The CDR3 here is CASSPGGGPRSYEQYF. CDR3 nucleotide sequence: TGTGCCAGCAGCCCCGGGGGGGGACCACGCTCCTACGAGCAGTACTTC.

V and J are TRBV14 and TRBJ1-6; 7 positions match TRBD1. The CDR3 is 17 amino acids. CDR1 and CDR2 from the germline V gene are SGHDN and FVKESK. Trimming cost V 2 bases and J 5 bases; bases outside gene matches: 9. The CDR3 reads CASSQRWGRGNNSPLHF. DNA of the CDR3: TGTGCCAGCAGCCAAAGATGGGGCAGGGGGAATAATTCACCCCTCCACTTT.

V is TRBV18 and J is TRBJ2-7; weak D call: TRBD2 (6 bases). The CDR3 runs to 12 residues. Between the trimmed V and J ends, which lost 3 bases and 5 bases, there was a span of 8 bases. Germline V gene sequence: CDR1 KGHSH, CDR2 LQKENI. The CDR3 sequence: CASSPRENEQYF. The CDR3 region has the DNA TGTGCCAGCTCACCTCGGGAGAACGAGCAGTACTTC. Supplemented by reference TRBV18 and TRBJ2-7, the full variable domain reads NAGVMQNPRHLVRRRGQEARLRCSPMKGHSHVYWYRQLPEEGLKFMVYLQKENIIDESGMPKERFSAEFPKEGPSILRIQQVVRGDSAAYFCASSPRENEQYFGPGTRLTVT.

This clone was seen only a few times. V gene TRBV7-9 combines with J gene TRBJ2-7; 8 nucleotides align to TRBD1. The CDR3 extends over 15 amino acids. J gave up 5 bases and V 4 bases, and 10 bases lay outside the gene matches. Per germline, CDR1 SEHNR and CDR2 FQNEAQ (reference sequence). The DNA of the CDR3 is TGTGCCAGCAGCTCCCCCGGGACAGGCGGCGACGAGCAGTACTTC. Translated, it gives CASSSPGTGGDEQYF. Full variable domain (outside the CDR3, taken from reference TRBV7-9 and TRBJ2-7): DTGVSQNPRHKITKRGQNVTFRCDPISEHNRLYWYRQTLGQGPEFLTYFQNEAQLEKSRLLSDRFSAERPKGSFSTLEIQRTEQGDSAMYLCASSSPGTGGDEQYFGPGTRLTVT.

This chain connects TRBV5-1 to TRBJ2-5; D is uncertain. Germline V gene data show CDR1 as SGHRS and CDR2 as YFSETQ. This CDR3 has 14 residues. Trimming removed 4 bases from V and 4 bases from J, with 14 bases in between. The CDR3 DNA is TGCGCCAGCAGCAACCCTTCCGGTGGAGAGACCCAGTACTTC. Its protein is CASSNPSGGETQYF.

The rearrangement links TRBV10-3 to TRBJ2-2, with 8 bases identical to TRBD2. From germline, CDR1 is ENHRY and CDR2 SYGVKD. Trimming took 8 bases from V and 7 from J; bases not matched to a gene: 12. The CDR3 consists of 15 residues. In nucleotides, the CDR3 is TGTGCCATCGGACCCAGCGGGAGAGAGAACGGGGAGCTGTTTTTT. Translating gives CAIGPSGRENGELFF.

V usage is TRBV2 and J usage is TRBJ1-1; D gene uncertain. This CDR3 region has 10 residues. V was clipped by 10 bases and J by 7 bases, with 10 bases between them. In germline, CDR1 is SNHLY, CDR2 FYNNEI. CDR3: CATSKGEAFF. In DNA, the CDR3 is TGTGCCACCAGCAAGGGTGAAGCTTTCTTT.

The chain links TRBV28 to TRBJ1-5, with D unclear. Germline CDR1 is MDHEN and CDR2 is SYDVKM. V was clipped by 4 bases and J by 4 bases, with 8 bases between them. The CDR3 length is 13 residues. This CDR3 reads CASSSVGNQPQHF. The CDR3 region has the DNA TGTGCCAGCAGTTCGGTAGGTAATCAGCCCCAGCATTTT.

This sequence joins TRBV28 and TRBJ1-5; D uncertain. The length of the CDR3 is 14 residues. Germline CDR1 and CDR2: MDHEN and SYDVKM. Trimming took 0 bases from V and 1 from J, leaving 4 bases between them. The CDR3 nucleotides are TGTGCCAGCAGTTTATGGGACAGCAATCAGCCCCAGCATTTT. Translation: CASSLWDSNQPQHF.